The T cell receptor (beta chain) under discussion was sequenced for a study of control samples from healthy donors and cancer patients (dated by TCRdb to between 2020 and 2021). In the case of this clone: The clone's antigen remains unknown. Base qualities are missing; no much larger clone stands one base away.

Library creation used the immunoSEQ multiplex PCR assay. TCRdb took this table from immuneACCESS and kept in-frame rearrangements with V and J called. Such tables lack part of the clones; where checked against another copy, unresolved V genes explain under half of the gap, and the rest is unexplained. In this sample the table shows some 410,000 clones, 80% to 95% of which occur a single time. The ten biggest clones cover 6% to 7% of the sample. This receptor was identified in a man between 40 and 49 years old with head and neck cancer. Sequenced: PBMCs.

The DNA is TGTGCCAGCAAGGACAGGGGGGAGAAGTTGAGCTCCTACAATGAGCAGTTCTTC. It translates as CASKDRGEKLSSYNEQFF. In this chain, TRBV27 is recombined with TRBJ2-1, with 10 bases aligning to TRBD1. The germline V gene (reference sequence) specifies MNHEY as CDR1 and SMNVEV as CDR2. V trim: 7 bases; J trim: 0 bases; unmatched bases: 12. Inclusive of the bounding cysteine and phenylalanine, the CDR3 is 18 residues long. The kept DNA is CDR3 alone, 54 bases in frame from the first base.